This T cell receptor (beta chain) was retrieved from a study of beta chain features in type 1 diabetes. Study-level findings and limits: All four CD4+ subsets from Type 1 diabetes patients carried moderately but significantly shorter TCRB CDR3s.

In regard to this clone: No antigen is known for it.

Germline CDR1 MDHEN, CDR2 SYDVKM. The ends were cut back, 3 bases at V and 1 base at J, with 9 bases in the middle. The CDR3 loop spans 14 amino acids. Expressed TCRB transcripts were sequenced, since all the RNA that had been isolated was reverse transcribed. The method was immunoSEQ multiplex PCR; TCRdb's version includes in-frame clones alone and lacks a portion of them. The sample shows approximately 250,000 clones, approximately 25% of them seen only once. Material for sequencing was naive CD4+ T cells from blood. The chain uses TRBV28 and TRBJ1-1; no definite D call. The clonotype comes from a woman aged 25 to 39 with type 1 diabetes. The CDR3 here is CASSFTYANTEAFF. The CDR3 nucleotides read TGTGCCAGCAGTTTTACATATGCGAACACTGAAGCTTTCTTT. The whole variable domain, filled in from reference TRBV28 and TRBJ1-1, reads DVKVTQSSRYLVKRTGEKVFLECVQDMDHENMFWYRQDPGLGLRLIYFSYDVKMKEKGDIPEGYSVSREKKERFSLILESASTNQTSMYLCASSFTYANTEAFFGQGTRLTVV.